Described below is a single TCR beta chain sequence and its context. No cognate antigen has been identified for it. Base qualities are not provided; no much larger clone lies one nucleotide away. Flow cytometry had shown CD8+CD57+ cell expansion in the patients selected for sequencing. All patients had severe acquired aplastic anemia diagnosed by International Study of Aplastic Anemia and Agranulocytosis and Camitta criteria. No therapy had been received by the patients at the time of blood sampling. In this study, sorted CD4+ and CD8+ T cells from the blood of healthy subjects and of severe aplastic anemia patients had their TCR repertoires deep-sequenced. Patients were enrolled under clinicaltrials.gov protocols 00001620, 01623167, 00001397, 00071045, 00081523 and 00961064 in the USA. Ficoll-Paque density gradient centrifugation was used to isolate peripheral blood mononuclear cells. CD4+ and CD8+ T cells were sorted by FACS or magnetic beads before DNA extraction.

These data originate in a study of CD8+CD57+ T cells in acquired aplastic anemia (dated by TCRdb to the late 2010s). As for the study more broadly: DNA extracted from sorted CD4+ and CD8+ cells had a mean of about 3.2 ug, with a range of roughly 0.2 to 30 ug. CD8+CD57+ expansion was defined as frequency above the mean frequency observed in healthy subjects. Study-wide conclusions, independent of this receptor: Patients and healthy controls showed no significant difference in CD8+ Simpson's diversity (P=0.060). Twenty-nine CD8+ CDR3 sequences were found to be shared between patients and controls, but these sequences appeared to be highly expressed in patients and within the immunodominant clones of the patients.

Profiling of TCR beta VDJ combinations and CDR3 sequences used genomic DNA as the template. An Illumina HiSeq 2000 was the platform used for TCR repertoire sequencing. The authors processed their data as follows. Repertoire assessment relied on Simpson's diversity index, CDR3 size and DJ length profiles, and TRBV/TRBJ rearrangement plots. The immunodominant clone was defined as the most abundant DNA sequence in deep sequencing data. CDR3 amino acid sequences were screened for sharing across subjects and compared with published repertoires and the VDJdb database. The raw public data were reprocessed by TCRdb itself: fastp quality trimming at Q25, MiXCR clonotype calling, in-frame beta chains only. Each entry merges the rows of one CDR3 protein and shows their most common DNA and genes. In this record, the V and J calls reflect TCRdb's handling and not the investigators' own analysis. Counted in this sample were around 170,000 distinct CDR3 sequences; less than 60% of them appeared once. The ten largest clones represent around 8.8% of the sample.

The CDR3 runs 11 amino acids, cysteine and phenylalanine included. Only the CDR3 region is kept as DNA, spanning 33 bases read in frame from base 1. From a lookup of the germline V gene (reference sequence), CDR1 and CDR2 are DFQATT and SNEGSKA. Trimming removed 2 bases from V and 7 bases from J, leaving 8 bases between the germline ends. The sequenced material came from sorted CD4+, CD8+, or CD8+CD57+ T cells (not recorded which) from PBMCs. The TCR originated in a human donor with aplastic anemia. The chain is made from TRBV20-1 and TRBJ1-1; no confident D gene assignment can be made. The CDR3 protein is CSARMALEAFF. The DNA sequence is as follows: TGCAGTGCTAGAATGGCACTTGAAGCTTTCTTT.